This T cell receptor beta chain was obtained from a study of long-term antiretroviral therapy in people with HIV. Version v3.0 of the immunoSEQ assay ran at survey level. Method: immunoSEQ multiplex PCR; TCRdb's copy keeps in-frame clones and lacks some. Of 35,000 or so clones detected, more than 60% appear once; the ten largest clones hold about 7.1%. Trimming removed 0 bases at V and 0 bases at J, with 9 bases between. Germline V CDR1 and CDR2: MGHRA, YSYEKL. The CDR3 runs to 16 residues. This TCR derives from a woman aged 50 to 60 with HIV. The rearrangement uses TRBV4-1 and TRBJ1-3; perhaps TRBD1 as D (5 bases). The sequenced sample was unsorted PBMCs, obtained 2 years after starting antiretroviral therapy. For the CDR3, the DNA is TGCGCCAGCAGCCAAGACTCAGGGTTCTCTGGAAACACCATATATTTT. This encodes CASSQDSGFSGNTIYF.